The T cell receptor beta chain described here comes from a study of shared clonotypes between healthy human individuals (dated by TCRdb to the early 2020s). Broadly, across the study: A couple of women and a few men aged 18 to 49 years were included in the cohort. For each donor, CD4 naive and CD4 memory were each given three plates, CD8 naive was given two plates, and CD8 memory was given one plate. The study deeply sequenced blood TCR repertoires of five healthy adults to estimate repertoire size and the extent of clonotype sharing between individuals. Libraries were prepared and TCR repertoires were sequenced by different laboratories using diverse techniques, in order to increase sequencing depth and limit assay-specific biases. Leukapheresis yielded between about 0.94 and 9 billion PBMCs per donor. The full study reports these points: Across a handful of donors, approximately 5% of naive CD4, approximately 4% of naive CD8, around 2.1% of memory CD4, and over 0.35% of memory CD8 clonotypes were shared. Higher generation probabilities were observed for clonotypes shared by all four sorted-subset donors than for non-shared clonotypes. Because the study included only a small number of donors, the genetic and exposure-history diversity represented was limited. Based on pairwise subsampling, the degree of clonotype sharing among donors was expected to be affected by sequencing depth. Sampling was limited to blood, and TCR repertoires in tissue likely differ from TCR repertoires in blood. Larger estimated clonotype richness was generally found for naive subsets than for memory subsets. Even with the large sequencing depth, rarefaction of the sorted-subset datasets indicated that sequencing was incomplete.

Using the deep immunoSEQ assay, multiplex PCR amplified TCR CDR3 regions from genomic DNA. Genomic DNA extracted from each cell subset was distributed evenly over all wells of several immunoSEQ 96-well plates, and each plate served as one replicate. For sorted subsets, each replicate PCR was loaded with roughly 200 ng genomic DNA, equivalent to approximately 27,000 T cell genomes. Purified libraries were quantified with a Qubit 3.0 fluorometer, sized on a Bioanalyzer 2100, and re-quantified with the KAPA Library Quantification kit. Every immunoSEQ 96-well plate was sequenced on a dedicated single-read 150-cycle Illumina NextSeq 550 flow cell. The study's own analysis went as follows. Because the immunoSEQ output included only junctional sequences and no quality scores, the filtering could not be the same as the filtering used for full-length reads. To assign V/J genes and CDR3, sequences were annotated against IMGT germline references using PyIR, a Python wrapper for IgBLAST v1.9. Any read was removed if the V/J assignment was weak (E-value above 1e-6), the CDR3 was missing, or the read contained stop codons, out-of-frame junctions, or ambiguous translated residues. A V3J clonotype was defined by an identical inferred V gene, J gene, and CDR3 amino acid sequence. Percentage overlap between repertoires was computed as shared unique clonotypes divided by the size of the smaller repertoire. Repertoire richness was assessed with RTK rarefaction, the Chao1 estimator, and Recon v2.1 estimates of unobserved clonotypes. Generation probabilities for all TCRbeta clonotypes obtained by the gDNA method from a handful of donors were computed using OLGA. TCRdb took over this immuneACCESS table, retaining in-frame rearrangements with V and J assigned. Such tables are incomplete; in checked studies, under half of the missing clones stem from an unresolved V gene, and the remainder is unexplained. V and J calls and clone size come straight from that table; D and trimming were deduced from the DNA. The sample includes about 1.1 million clones, with approximately 80% observed a single time. 0.89% of the sample is held by the ten biggest clonotypes.

With regard to this clone: Its binding antigen is unknown. It has no much larger one-base neighbor in the sample; base qualities were not kept.

Healthy HIV-negative adults with no recently reported acute infections or vaccinations were included as donors. All donors were Caucasian adults living in Nashville, Tennessee, USA. CD4+ T cells were enriched through magnetic negative selection, after which naive cells were positively selected on CD45RA and the remaining negative fraction served as the memory subset. Blood was obtained by leukapheresis, after which PBMCs were separated by Ficoll-Histopaque density gradient centrifugation and cryopreserved in liquid nitrogen vapor phase. Analytical flow cytometry was used to check the purity and quantity of each magnetically sorted T cell population. Each sorted fraction had its genomic DNA isolated and then quantified by UV absorbance on a Nanodrop 2000c. The sample comprised memory CD4+ T cells from PBMCs. In the paper's terms, the cell subset or site label means: CD45RA-negative fraction. This TCR came from a man younger than 35 in good health. Some clones in this sample may be carry-over from other donors' samples.

The CDR3 reads CASSFGQFGEQFF. The sequence in DNA is TGTGCCAGCAGCTTCGGGCAGTTCGGTGAGCAGTTCTTC. This receptor chain uses TRBV5-6 and TRBJ2-1, with no confidently assigned D gene. V drops 2 bases and J drops 9 bases, leaving 12 bases in between. The CDR3 has 13 amino acids, counting the end cysteine and phenylalanine. The DNA shown is the 39-base CDR3, in frame from base 1. The germline V gene sets CDR1 to SGHDT and CDR2 to YYEEEE.